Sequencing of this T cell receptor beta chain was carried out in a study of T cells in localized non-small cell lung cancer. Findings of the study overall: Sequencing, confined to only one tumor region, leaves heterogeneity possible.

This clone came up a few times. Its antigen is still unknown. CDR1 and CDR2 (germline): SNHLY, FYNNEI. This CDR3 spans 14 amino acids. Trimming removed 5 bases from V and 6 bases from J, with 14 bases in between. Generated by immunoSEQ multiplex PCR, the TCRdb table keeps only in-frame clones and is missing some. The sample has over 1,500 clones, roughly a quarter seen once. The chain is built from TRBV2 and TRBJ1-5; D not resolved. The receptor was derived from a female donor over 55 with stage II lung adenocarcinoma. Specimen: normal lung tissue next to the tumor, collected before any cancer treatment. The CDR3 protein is CASSPTLGVQPQHF. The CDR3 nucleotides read TGTGCCAGCAGTCCTACTTTGGGAGTTCAGCCCCAGCATTTT.